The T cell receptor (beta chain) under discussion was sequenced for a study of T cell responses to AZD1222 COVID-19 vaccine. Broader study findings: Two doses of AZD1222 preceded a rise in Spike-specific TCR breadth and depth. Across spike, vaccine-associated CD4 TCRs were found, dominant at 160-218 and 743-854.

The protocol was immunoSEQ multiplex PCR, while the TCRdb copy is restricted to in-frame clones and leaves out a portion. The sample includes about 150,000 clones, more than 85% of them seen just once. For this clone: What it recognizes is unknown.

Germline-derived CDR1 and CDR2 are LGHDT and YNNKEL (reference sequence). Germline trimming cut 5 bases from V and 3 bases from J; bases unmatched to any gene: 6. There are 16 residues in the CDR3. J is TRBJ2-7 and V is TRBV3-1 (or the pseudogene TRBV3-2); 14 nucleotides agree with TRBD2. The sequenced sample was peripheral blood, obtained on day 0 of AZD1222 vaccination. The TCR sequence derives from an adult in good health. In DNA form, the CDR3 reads TGTGCCAGCAGCTCGGGACTAGCGGGAGTCAACTACGAGCAGTACTTC. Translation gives CASSSGLAGVNYEQYF.